A single sample gave rise to the 22 T cell receptor beta chains below, sequenced in a study of blood T cell repertoires in COVID-19. Only in-frame clones appear in the TCRdb table, and some are missing; sequencing was by immunoSEQ multiplex PCR. The repertoire holds approximately 110,000 clones, 70% to 80% seen once, with 20% to 25% in the top ten. Sequencing used peripheral blood. The receptor set was obtained from a man between 65 and 80 years old with active or convalescent COVID-19.

The V gene is TRBV5-1, the J gene TRBJ2-1; weak D call: TRBD2 (5 bases). V lost 3 bases to trimming and J lost 9 bases, with 7 bases between them. CDR3 length equals 11 residues. Looked up from germline, CDR1 is SGHRS and CDR2 is YFSETQ. The CDR3 loop reads CASSSAGEQFF. Here the CDR3 DNA reads TGCGCCAGCAGCTCGGCGGGTGAGCAGTTCTTC.

This chain uses TRBV7-2 with TRBJ2-7, with TRBD1 as a possible D gene (5 bases). Trimming left V 5 bases short and J 2 bases short, with 10 bases between. Germline loops: CDR1 SGHTA, CDR2 FQGNSA. The CDR3 length is 13 residues. CDR3 residues: CASSPRQTYEQYF. DNA of the CDR3: TGTGCCAGCAGCCCCCGACAGACCTACGAGCAGTACTTC.

CDR3 DNA sequence: TGTGCCAGCAGTTATTCCGGAACAGGGGGCTACGAGCAGTACTTC. This gives the protein CASSYSGTGGYEQYF. The chain links TRBV28 to TRBJ2-7; 8 bases agree with TRBD1. This CDR3 is 15 amino acids long. Trimming took 4 bases from V and 3 from J; bases not matched to a gene: 8. CDR1 is MDHEN, CDR2 SYDVKM, per germline.

V and J are TRBV9 and TRBJ2-5; 8 bases fit TRBD2. The CDR3 consists of 15 residues. V shed 3 bases and J 7 bases; nucleotides not matched to a gene: 11. Germline values: CDR1 SGDLS, CDR2 YYNGEE. The CDR3: CASSGNTGGSGTQYF. CDR3 coding DNA: TGTGCCAGCAGCGGGAATACGGGGGGGTCGGGGACCCAGTACTTC.

The chain employs TRBV28 and TRBJ2-2; possibly TRBD1 for D (5 bases). The V and J ends lost 4 bases and 6 bases respectively, with 12 bases between them. The CDR3 loop spans 14 amino acids. Looked up from germline, CDR1 is MDHEN and CDR2 is SYDVKM. The CDR3, as DNA: TGTGCCAGCAGTTCCAGGGTTTCCGCCGGGGAGCTGTTTTTT. The encoded protein is CASSSRVSAGELFF.

Details on this clone: The same CDR3 also results from other DNA sequences found in this sample. The rearrangement joins TRBV5-1 to TRBJ1-3, with a tentative D call TRBD1 (6 bases). The CDR3 has 14 residues. Trimming stripped 4 bases from V and 3 bases from J, with 11 bases between. The V gene's germline CDR1 is SGHRS and CDR2 YFSETQ. CDR3 residues: CASSLDSSGNTIYF. DNA of the CDR3: TGCGCCAGCAGCCTGGACAGTAGTGGAAACACCATATATTTT.

This rearrangement joins TRBV24-1 to TRBJ2-3; 12 nucleotides line up with TRBD2. The CDR3 consists of 20 residues. V dropped 7 bases and J dropped 3; count of bases not matched to a gene: 19. Germline CDR1 reads KGHDR; CDR2 reads SFDVKD. In DNA form, the CDR3 reads TGTGCCACCAGCGACCCGCGAAAAAGACTAGCGGGAGCGTATACAGATACGCAGTATTTT. As protein: CATSDPRKRLAGAYTDTQYF.

This clone appeared a single time. J is TRBJ2-1 and V is TRBV5-1; 7 bases align to TRBD1. V lost 0 bases and J lost 7; bases outside the gene matches: 10. There are 16 residues in the CDR3. Germline CDR1 is SGHRS and CDR2 is YFSETQ. CDR3 DNA: TGCGCCAGCAGCTTGGATAGGGGGCGAATAGGGAATGAGCAGTTCTTC. This gives the protein CASSLDRGRIGNEQFF.

This clone showed up just a few times. CDR3 loop: CASTREGASNYGYTF. DNA for the CDR3: TGTGCCAGCACACGGGAGGGGGCGTCTAACTATGGCTACACCTTC. The rearrangement links TRBV28 to TRBJ1-2; 7 bases line up with TRBD1. V dropped 7 bases and J dropped 0; count of bases not matched to a gene: 8. The CDR3 spans 15 residues. The V gene's germline CDR1 is MDHEN and CDR2 SYDVKM.

The CDR3 bases are TGTGCCAGCAGGACAGGGGCGGATGGCTACACCTTC. As protein: CASRTGADGYTF. This sequence joins TRBV6-5 and TRBJ1-2, with 8 bases fitting TRBD1. Germline V gene data show CDR1 as MNHEY and CDR2 as SVGAGI. Trimming took 6 bases from V and 6 from J; bases not matched to a gene: 3. The CDR3 sequence is 12 residues long.

The V gene is TRBV19, the J gene TRBJ2-2; D is possibly TRBD2 (6 bases). Looked up from germline, CDR1 is LNHDA and CDR2 is SQIVND (reference sequence). The CDR3 runs to 18 residues. Trimming left V 0 bases short and J 8 bases short, with 22 bases between. The DNA of the CDR3 is TGTGCCAGTAGTATAGATCCGCGGCGGGGAACAGTTACTGGGGAGCTGTTTTTT. It yields the protein CASSIDPRRGTVTGELFF. Variable domain in full (rest from reference TRBV19 and TRBJ2-2): DGGITQSPKYLFRKEGQNVTLSCEQNLNHDAMYWYRQDPGQGLRLIYYSQIVNDFQKGDIAEGYSVSREKKESFPLTVTSAQKNPTAFYLCASSIDPRRGTVTGELFFGEGSRLTVL.

The chain recombines TRBV7-2 with TRBJ2-7, with unresolved D. The V end was cut by 1 base, the J end by 9 bases, with 16 bases between. The CDR3 covers 14 residues. Germline V gene data show CDR1 as SGHTA and CDR2 as FQGNSA. CDR3 region: CASSLGLFSAMQYF. CDR3 DNA: TGTGCCAGCAGCTTAGGACTGTTCAGCGCAATGCAGTACTTC.

This clone was counted once. The J gene is TRBJ2-1, the V gene TRBV3-1 (or the pseudogene TRBV3-2); 14 bases match TRBD2. V lost 2 bases to trimming and J lost 14 bases; unmatched junction nucleotides: 2. Germline V gene sequence: CDR1 LGHDT, CDR2 YNNKEL (reference sequence). The CDR3 runs 13 residues. In DNA form, the CDR3 reads TGTGCCAGCAGCCAAAGGGGACTAGCGGGAGAGTTCTTC. Translation gives CASSQRGLAGEFF.

This chain connects TRBV5-4 to TRBJ1-2; tentatively, D is TRBD1 (6 bases). CDR1 is SGHNT, CDR2 YYREEE, per germline (reference sequence). Trimming stripped 3 bases from V and 3 bases from J, with 18 bases between. The CDR3 runs to 16 residues. CDR3 coding DNA: TGTGCCAGCAGCTCTAAAAGAGGGGACACGCACTATGGCTACACCTTC. Protein product: CASSSKRGDTHYGYTF. The full variable domain, with the rest looked up from reference TRBV5-4 and TRBJ1-2, is ETGVTQSPTHLIKTRGQQVTLRCSSQSGHNTVSWYQQALGQGPQFIFQYYREEENGRGNFPPRFSGLQFPNYSSELNVNALELDDSALYLCASSSKRGDTHYGYTFGSGTRLTVV.

The chain carries TRBV19 and TRBJ2-5; the match to TRBD1 covers 9 bases. The CDR3 loop spans 16 amino acids. Germline loops: CDR1 LNHDA, CDR2 SQIVND (reference sequence). Trimming removed 5 bases from V and 2 bases from J; junction bases left unmatched: 9. DNA for the CDR3: TGTGCCAGTAGTGGTGTCACAGGGGGCTGGCAAGAGACCCAGTACTTC. It specifies CASSGVTGGWQETQYF.

This clone appeared once. The genes are TRBV19 and TRBJ1-2; D call uncertain. Germline loops: CDR1 LNHDA, CDR2 SQIVND (reference sequence). The germline V and J ends were trimmed by 3 bases and 3 bases, with 8 bases remaining between them. The CDR3 is 13 residues long. CDR3 bases: TGTGCCAGTAGTATCCGGGGATACTATGGCTACACCTTC. It translates to CASSIRGYYGYTF.

The chain employs TRBV29-1 and TRBJ1-1, with 7 bases identical to TRBD1. Germline V gene data show CDR1 as SQVTM and CDR2 as ANQGSEA. V was clipped by 7 bases and J by 1 base; unmatched bases: 3. The CDR3 has 12 amino acids. The CDR3 here is CSARQGNTEAFF. CDR3 coding DNA: TGCAGCGCCCGACAGGGGAACACTGAAGCTTTCTTT.

The chain is built from TRBV3-1 (or the pseudogene TRBV3-2) and TRBJ1-2, with D possibly being TRBD1 (5 bases). The CDR3 loop spans 14 amino acids. Germline V gene lookup returns CDR1 LGHDT and CDR2 YNNKEL (reference sequence). Trimming pared 4 bases from V and 2 bases from J, leaving 11 bases between. The CDR3 here is CASSRSQGNYGYTF. The CDR3 DNA sequence: TGTGCCAGCAGCCGATCCCAGGGCAACTATGGCTACACCTTC.

V gene TRBV5-4 combines with J gene TRBJ1-2, with D uncertain. CDR3 size: 14 residues. Trimming removed 0 bases at V and 8 bases at J, with 14 bases between. Per the germline V gene, CDR1 is SGHNT and CDR2 is YYREEE (reference sequence). CDR3: CASSLAEGVGGYTF. The CDR3 DNA follows: TGTGCCAGCAGCTTGGCGGAGGGAGTGGGAGGCTACACCTTC.

The chain uses TRBV12-5 and TRBJ1-5; D ambiguous. The V gene lost 1 base and the J gene lost 3 bases, with 7 bases spanning the gap. The CDR3 is made up of 14 amino acids. Germline V gene lookup returns CDR1 LGHNT and CDR2 FRNRAP. For the CDR3, the DNA is TGTGCTAGTGGTTTGGGACTTGTCAATCAGCCCCAGCATTTT. This codes for CASGLGLVNQPQHF.

The V and J genes are TRBV12-3 or TRBV12-4 and TRBJ2-1; D is perhaps TRBD1 (5 bases). V lost 2 bases and J lost 5, with 7 bases in between. The CDR3 contains 13 residues. CDR3: CASSLFRDNEQFF. The DNA of the CDR3 is TGTGCCAGCAGTTTATTCAGGGACAATGAGCAGTTCTTC.

The chain is built from TRBV6-5 and TRBJ1-5; possible D gene TRBD1, 5 bases. CDR1 and CDR2 from the germline V gene are MNHEY and SVGAGI. V lost 5 bases to trimming and J lost 4 bases, with 15 bases between them. This CDR3 contains 15 residues. CDR3 amino acids: CASSRDSNWNQPQHF. Written as DNA, the CDR3 is TGTGCCAGCAGTCGGGACTCTAATTGGAATCAGCCCCAGCATTTT.